This T cell receptor beta chain is from a study of T cell responses to AZD1222 COVID-19 vaccine. TCRdb's table, derived via immunoSEQ multiplex PCR, lists solely in-frame clones and lacks some. The sample holds roughly 150,000 clones, approximately 90% seen once. About this clone itself: The target antigen is unknown.

The CDR3 contains 15 residues. The germline gives CDR1 SGHTA, CDR2 FQGTGA. The V end lost 5 bases, the J end lost 2 bases, and 15 bases lay between the germline ends. Study outcomes and limitations: Across spike, vaccine-associated CD4 TCRs were found, dominant at 160-218 and 743-854. Repertoire samples came only from after the peak T cell response. At study baseline, merely five or six AZD1222 recipients were seropositive. Donors were largely white British and mainly female; clonal diversity was possibly underestimated.

Sequences were derived from peripheral blood, sampled on day 0 of AZD1222 vaccination. V is TRBV7-3 and J is TRBJ2-5; D possibly corresponds to TRBD1 (7 bases). This receptor was identified in an adult in good health. CDR3 nucleotides: TGTGCCAGCAGCCTGACAGGGACTGCACAAGAGACCCAGTACTTC. Translating gives CASSLTGTAQETQYF.